This T cell receptor beta chain was captured in a study of shared T cell receptors in the human thymus (dated by TCRdb to about 2021). The study in broad terms: The study examined how self-reactive, shared T-cell receptor alpha chains are generated in the human thymus.

Library generation was performed with the immunoSEQ multiplex PCR assay. TCRdb took this table from immuneACCESS and kept in-frame rearrangements with V and J called. Such tables lack part of the clones; where checked against another copy, unresolved V genes explain under half of the gap, and the rest is unexplained. In this sample the table shows 55,000 to 75,000 clones, about 95% of which occur a single time. The ten largest make up roughly 0.033% of the sample. Turning to this clone: It has no known antigen specificity. No much larger clone is present one base from it, and per-base qualities are unavailable.

According to the germline V gene, CDR1 reads SNHLY and CDR2 reads FYNNEI. Between the V and J ends, shortened by 6 bases and 8 bases respectively, the junction contains 29 bases. The cysteine opens and the phenylalanine closes a CDR3 of 18 amino acids. Just the 54-base CDR3 DNA is kept, in frame starting at base 1. Recombination linked TRBV2 to TRBJ2-1; the D gene is perhaps TRBD2, from 5 matching bases. Material for sequencing was thymocytes. This TCR came from a human donor. The CDR3 loop reads CASRESELLEGRIDEQFF. Here is the DNA: TGTGCCAGCAGAGAGTCAGAACTACTAGAAGGGCGTATAGATGAGCAGTTCTTC.